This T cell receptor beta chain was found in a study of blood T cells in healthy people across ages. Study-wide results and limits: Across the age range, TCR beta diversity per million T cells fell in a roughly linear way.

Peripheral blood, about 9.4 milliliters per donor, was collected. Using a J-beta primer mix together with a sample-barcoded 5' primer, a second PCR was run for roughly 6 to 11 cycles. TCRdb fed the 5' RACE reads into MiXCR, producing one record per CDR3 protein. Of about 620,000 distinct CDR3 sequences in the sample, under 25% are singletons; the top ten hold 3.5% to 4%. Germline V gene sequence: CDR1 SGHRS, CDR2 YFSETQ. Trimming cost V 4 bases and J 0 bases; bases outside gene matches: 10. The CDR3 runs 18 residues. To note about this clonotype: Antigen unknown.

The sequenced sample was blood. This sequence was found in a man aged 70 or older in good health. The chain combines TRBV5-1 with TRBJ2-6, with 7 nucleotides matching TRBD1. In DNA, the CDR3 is TGCGCCAGCAGCCAAAGGACAGGAGAAAACTCTGGGGCCAACGTCCTGACTTTC. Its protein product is CASSQRTGENSGANVLTF.